This T cell receptor beta chain was recorded in a study of shared clonotypes between healthy human individuals (dated by TCRdb to 2019 to 2021). Study-level background: The cohort comprised a couple of women and a few men aged 18 to 49 years. Per donor, three plates each were used for CD4 naive and CD4 memory, two for CD8 naive, and one for CD8 memory. Blood TCR repertoires of a handful of healthy adults were deeply sequenced to estimate repertoire size and the extent of clonotype sharing between individuals. To increase sequencing depth and limit assay-specific biases, TCR repertoire library preparation and sequencing were carried out by different laboratories using diverse techniques. Each donor's leukapheresis produced roughly between roughly 0.85 and 9.5 billion PBMCs. The paper's findings and limits, for the study overall: Incomplete sequencing was indicated by rarefaction of sorted-subset datasets, despite the large sequencing depth. Across a few donors, around 5.4% of naive CD4, roughly 3.3% of naive CD8, about 2% of memory CD4, and approximately 0.4% of memory CD8 clonotypes were shared. Based on pairwise subsampling, the degree of clonotype sharing among donors was expected to be affected by sequencing depth. Compared with non-shared clonotypes, the clonotypes found in all four sorted-subset donors had higher generation probabilities. Sampling was limited to blood, and TCR repertoires in tissue likely differ from TCR repertoires in blood. Because the study included only a small number of donors, the genetic and exposure-history diversity represented was limited. Naive subsets generally had larger estimated clonotype richness than memory subsets did.

Inclusive of the bounding cysteine and phenylalanine, the CDR3 is 17 residues long. Only the CDR3 portion is preserved as DNA: 51 bases, with reading frame beginning at the first base. CDR1 and CDR2 were assigned from the germline V gene as SNHLY and FYNNEI. V is cut back by 0 bases and J by 2 bases, with 7 bases in the junction unmatched. Donors were healthy HIV-negative adults with no recently reported acute infections or vaccinations. All donors were Caucasian adults living in Nashville, Tennessee, USA. CD4+ T cells were enriched by magnetic negative selection; naive cells were then positively selected on CD45RA, and the negative fraction formed the memory subset. Blood was obtained by leukapheresis, after which PBMCs were separated by Ficoll-Histopaque density gradient centrifugation and cryopreserved in liquid nitrogen vapor phase. Purity and quantity of every magnetically sorted T cell population were checked by analytical flow cytometry. Genomic DNA was isolated from every sorted fraction and measured by UV absorbance on a Nanodrop 2000c.

TCR CDR3 regions were amplified from genomic DNA by multiplex PCR using the deep immunoSEQ assay. Extracted genomic DNA from each cell subset was distributed evenly across all wells of several immunoSEQ 96-well plates, and each plate was treated as a replicate. For sorted subsets, roughly 200 ng of genomic DNA, equivalent to 25,000 to 30,000 T cell genomes, went into each replicate PCR. Purified libraries were quantified with a Qubit 3.0 fluorometer, sized on a Bioanalyzer 2100, and re-quantified with the KAPA Library Quantification kit. Each immunoSEQ 96-well plate was sequenced on its own single-read 150-cycle Illumina NextSeq 550 flow cell. Per the original workflow: Because the immunoSEQ output included only junctional sequences and no quality scores, the filtering could not be the same as the filtering used for full-length reads. Sequences were annotated with PyIR, a Python wrapper for IgBLAST v1.9, using IMGT germline references to assign V/J genes and CDR3. Reads were removed for weak V/J assignments (E-value above 1e-6), missing CDR3, stop codons, out-of-frame junctions, or ambiguous translated residues. A V3J clonotype was defined by an identical inferred V gene, J gene, and CDR3 amino acid sequence. To compute the percentage overlap between repertoires, the number of shared unique clonotypes was divided by the size of the smaller repertoire. Three approaches were used to assess repertoire richness: RTK rarefaction, the Chao1 estimator, and Recon v2.1 estimates of unobserved clonotypes. Generation probabilities for all TCRbeta clonotypes obtained by the gDNA method from a handful of donors were computed using OLGA. TCRdb holds this immuneACCESS table with in-frame rearrangements only. Some clones are missing; in checked studies, unresolved V genes explain under half, and the rest has no known cause. D and trimming were read from the DNA, whereas the V and J calls and clone size are those reported in that table. The sample yields about 960,000 clones; less than 85% were counted once. The ten largest clones add up to about 1.5% of the sample.

As regards this clone: No antigen is known for it. One base away there is no much larger clone; base qualities are not given.

The chain uses TRBV2 and TRBJ2-5, with 9 middle bases fitting TRBD2. The TCR originated in a man between 18 and 29 years old in good health. What was sequenced was memory CD4+ T cells sorted from blood. The cell subset or site label, read with the paper, signifies: CD45RA-negative fraction. The nucleotides read TGTGCCAGCAGTGAAGCGCTTAGCGGGGGAAGTCAAGAGACCCAGTACTTC. The translation is CASSEALSGGSQETQYF.